Listed below are T cell receptor beta chains from one sample, sequenced in a study of neoadjuvant nivolumab and ipilimumab in lung cancer. The table came from immunoSEQ multiplex PCR; TCRdb's copy has only in-frame clones and leaves some out. The data hold 1,500 to 2,500 clones, with over 70% observed a single time. The sample was tumor tissue, taken before neoadjuvant nivolumab, alone or with ipilimumab. Every receptor here comes from an adult with non-small cell lung cancer. Each CDR3 is given with its conserved first and last residue. D genes are given only for firm matches. Not all rows give a size; the values are once, few, many and, for expanded clones, a class.

>TRBV7-2|-|TRBJ2-5|-
TGTGCCAGCAGCTTAAACGGCAGGTGGGAGACCCAGTACTTC
CASSLNGRWETQYF
>TRBV27|-|TRBJ1-3|-
TGTGCCAGCAGTTTATCGGCGGGCTCTGGAAACACCATATATTTT
CASSLSAGSGNTIYF
>TRBV5-1|once|TRBJ2-7|-
TGCGCCAGCAGCTGGGACGGAACCTACGAGCAGTACTTC
CASSWDGTYEQYF
>TRBV5-5|-|TRBJ2-1|TRBD2
TGTGCCAGCATTTTTCGACTAGCGGGGGGTAATGAGCAGTTCTTC
CASIFRLAGGNEQFF
>TRBV4-3|once|TRBJ1-1|-
TGCGCCAGCAGCCCAGGGACACAGGTTGAAGCTTTCTTT
CASSPGTQVEAFF
>TRBV6-6|-|TRBJ2-4|-
TGTGCCAGCACCTTTACCGGCGACAGGGCCAAAAACATTCAGTACTTC
CASTFTGDRAKNIQYF
>TRBV11-1|-|TRBJ1-2|-
TGTGCCAGCAGCTTAGGCGGATACAAGGGTAGCTCTGGCTACACCTTC
CASSLGGYKGSSGYTF
>TRBV7-7|-|TRBJ2-2|TRBD1
TGTGCCAGCAGCTTAGGGACAGGGATTGGCACCGGGGAGCTGTTTTTT
CASSLGTGIGTGELFF
>TRBV6-4|-|TRBJ2-3|TRBD2
TGTGCCAGCAGTCGACTAGCGGGAGAAACAGATACGCAGTATTTT
CASSRLAGETDTQYF
>TRBV30|once|TRBJ2-1|TRBD1
TGTGCCTGGAGTTTCGGGCAGGGGGAAGGGTTCTTC
CAWSFGQGEGFF
>TRBV4-2|-|TRBJ1-2|TRBD1
TGTGCCAGCAGCCAGAACAGGGGAATCAACTATGGCTACACCTTC
CASSQNRGINYGYTF
>TRBV4-2|-|TRBJ2-7|-
TGTGCCAGCAGCCCTTCTCGCCTTAGGTCCTACGAGCAGTACTTC
CASSPSRLRSYEQYF
>TRBV4-1|-|TRBJ2-3|-
TGCGCCAGCAGCCAAGATCCAGCGAGGGGGGTCCGGTTCACAGATACGCAGTATTTT
CASSQDPARGVRFTDTQYF
>TRBV19|-|TRBJ2-7|-
TGTGCCAGTAGTATCTGGGCAGGGGAAGGCGAGCAGTACTTC
CASSIWAGEGEQYF
>TRBV5-6|-|TRBJ2-7|TRBD2
TGTGCCAGCAGCGCGACGGGACTAGCGGGAGGATACGAGCAGTACTTC
CASSATGLAGGYEQYF
>TRBV7-9|-|TRBJ2-7|-
TGTGCCAGCAGCTTAGAGGTCTACGAGCAGTACTTC
CASSLEVYEQYF
>TRBV9|-|TRBJ2-1|-
TGTGCCAGCAGCGTCGGTCTTCGATATTACAATGAGCAGTTCTTC
CASSVGLRYYNEQFF
>TRBV2|-|TRBJ2-1|TRBD2
TGTGCCAGCACCTCGCAGCGGGAGGTGTACAATGAGCAGTTCTTC
CASTSQREVYNEQFF
>TRBV6-5|once|TRBJ2-7|-
TGTGCCAGCAGTGGGGACTTATCGACCTACGAGCAGTACTTC
CASSGDLSTYEQYF
>TRBV29-1|-|TRBJ1-2|-
TGCAGCGTTATTCTGGCTAACTATGGCTACACCTTC
CSVILANYGYTF
>TRBV19|-|TRBJ2-5|TRBD1
TGTGCCAGTAGTATAAATGCCCAGGGGGCGCGGTGGGAGACCCAGTACTTC
CASSINAQGARWETQYF
>TRBV28|-|TRBJ2-4|-
TGTGCCAGCAGTGCCTTGGGACGGCGGGCCAAAAACATTCAGTACTTC
CASSALGRRAKNIQYF
>TRBV29-1|-|TRBJ2-3|-
TGCAGCGCCAAACCACGACTAGATAAGGGGGCAGATACGCAGTATTTT
CSAKPRLDKGADTQYF
>TRBV6-1|-|TRBJ2-3|-
TGTGCCAGCAGTGAAGTTGGAGGGGGCACAGATACGCAGTATTTT
CASSEVGGGTDTQYF
>TRBV27|-|TRBJ1-2|-
TGTGCCAGCAGTTTGTCTTTAAACGCAAACTATGGCTACACCTTC
CASSLSLNANYGYTF
>TRBV5-4|-|TRBJ2-1|-
TGTGCCAGCAGCTTGTACAATGAGCAGTTCTTC
CASSLYNEQFF
>TRBV6-1|-|TRBJ2-7|-
TGTGCCAGCACTCAAGGGGGGAGCTCCTACGAGCAGTACTTC
CASTQGGSSYEQYF
>TRBV10-3|few|TRBJ2-7|TRBD2
TGTGCCATCAGTACAGCCGGGACAGGCAGTAGCGGGAGGTGGTACGAGCAGTACTTC
CAISTAGTGSSGRWYEQYF
>TRBV11-1|-|TRBJ2-1|TRBD2
TGTGCCAGCAGCTTACTAGCGGGAAAGGGATATGAGCAGTTCTTC
CASSLLAGKGYEQFF
>TRBV9|-|TRBJ1-1|-
TGTGCCAGCAGCGTAGGCGTGGGCACTGAAGCTTTCTTT
CASSVGVGTEAFF
>TRBV7-5|-|TRBJ1-2|-
TGTGCCAGAAGGACGCAAGTAGGAAAGACCTATGGCTACACCTTC
CARRTQVGKTYGYTF
>TRBV28|-|TRBJ2-7|TRBD2
TGTGCCAGCAGTGGACTAGCGGGGGGGGTTCGGGAGCAGTACTTC
CASSGLAGGVREQYF
>TRBV5-1|few|TRBJ2-3|TRBD1
TGCGCCAGCAGCCTCCTGGACAGGGCAGATACGCAGTATTTT
CASSLLDRADTQYF
>TRBV7-7|-|TRBJ2-1|-
TGTGCCAGCAGCCCGGATTACGAGCCGTACAATGAGCAGTTCTTC
CASSPDYEPYNEQFF
>TRBV5-4|-|TRBJ1-5|-
TGTGCCAGCAGCGCGGCCGAGCATTTT
CASSAAEHF
>TRBV25-1|-|TRBJ2-5|TRBD1
TGTGCCAGCAGTCCAACCGGGACAGGGTTCCAGACCCAGTACTTC
CASSPTGTGFQTQYF
>TRBV6-4|-|TRBJ2-3|TRBD2
TGTGCCAGCAGTATGACTAGCGGGAGTGAGACAGATACGCAGTATTTT
CASSMTSGSETDTQYF
>TRBV6-4|-|TRBJ2-3|-
TGTGCCAGCAGTGTTAGCGGCGGCACAGATACGCAGTATTTT
CASSVSGGTDTQYF
>TRBV19|-|TRBJ2-1|TRBD2
TGTGCCAGTAGTATGGGACTAGCGGGAGGTCGCTCCTACAATGAGCAGTTCTTC
CASSMGLAGGRSYNEQFF
>TRBV5-5|-|TRBJ2-7|TRBD1
TGTGCCAGCAGCCCGGGACAGTTCTACGAGCAGTACTTC
CASSPGQFYEQYF
>TRBV5-4|-|TRBJ1-4|TRBD1
TGTGCCAGCAGCTCCGGGACAGCTTCTAGGTGGGGTAATGAAAAACTGTTTTTT
CASSSGTASRWGNEKLFF
>TRBV30|-|TRBJ1-2|-
TGTGCCTGGAGGAAGGGAGTAAACTATGGCTACACCTTC
CAWRKGVNYGYTF
>TRBV7-3|-|TRBJ1-1|-
TGTGCCAGCAGCTTACAGACCAGCCCTCTGAACACTGAAGCTTTCTTT
CASSLQTSPLNTEAFF
>TRBV7-9|-|TRBJ2-1|-
TGTGCCAGCAGCTTAGCCTGGGAGTTCCTGTTCTTC
CASSLAWEFLFF
>TRBV6-1|-|TRBJ1-2|-
TGTGCCAGCAGTGAAGCGGTTGGCAGAAACTATGGCTACACCTTC
CASSEAVGRNYGYTF
>TRBV20-1|-|TRBJ2-5|-
TGCAGTGCTAGAGAAGAGACCCAGTACTTC
CSAREETQYF
>TRBV9|once|TRBJ2-5|TRBD1
TGTGCCAGCAGCGTAGCAGGGGGAGATGAGACCCAGTACTTC
CASSVAGGDETQYF
>TRBV11-3|-|TRBJ2-7|-
TGTGCCAGCAGCTTAGATTTCGGACTTAACTACGAGCAGTACTTC
CASSLDFGLNYEQYF
>TRBV12-5|-|TRBJ2-7|TRBD2
TGTGCTAGTAGACTAGCGGGATCTACCTACGAGCAGTACTTC
CASRLAGSTYEQYF
>TRBV13|-|TRBJ1-1|-
TGTGCCAGCAGCTTAGTCGGGACAAACACTGAAGCTTTCTTT
CASSLVGTNTEAFF
>TRBV6-6|once|TRBJ2-2|TRBD1
TGTGCCAGCAGTCGACAGGGGTCCACCGGGGAGCTGTTTTTT
CASSRQGSTGELFF
>TRBV4-3|-|TRBJ2-7|-
TGCGCCAGCAGCCAAGGTGAGGGGAGGTACGAGCAGTACTTC
CASSQGEGRYEQYF